One sample yielded the 12 T cell receptor beta chains listed below, sequenced in a study of blood T cell repertoires in COVID-19. TCRdb keeps only in-frame clones here, not all; method: immunoSEQ multiplex PCR. The sample contains roughly 70,000 clones, roughly 79% of which appear only once. Sequencing was done on a sample of peripheral blood. The receptor source for this set is a woman aged 60-75 years with acute or convalescent COVID-19.

This clone has a single count. The chain uses TRBV14 and TRBJ2-3, with a tentative D call TRBD1 (7 bases). This CDR3 contains 15 residues. Trimming left V 0 bases short and J 3 bases short, with 10 bases between. Germline V CDR1 and CDR2: SGHDN, FVKESK. CDR3 sequence reads: CASSQDSGGTDTQYF. The CDR3 DNA reads TGTGCCAGCAGCCAAGATTCAGGGGGGACAGATACGCAGTATTTT.

The V call is TRBV11-3, the J call TRBJ1-1; TRBD1 might be the D (6 bases). The V gene lost 5 bases and the J gene lost 5 bases, with 12 bases spanning the gap. The CDR3 is 13 amino acids. Germline V CDR1 and CDR2: SGHNT, YENEEA. CDR3 in amino acids: CASSPGTMTEAFF. CDR3 DNA: TGTGCCAGCAGCCCGGGGACAATGACTGAAGCTTTCTTT.

The table lists this clone with a count of one. V gene TRBV19 combines with J gene TRBJ2-5; 9 nucleotides align to TRBD2. This CDR3 is built from 15 residues. With V trimmed by 5 bases and J by 2 bases, 6 bases remained unmatched. CDR1 LNHDA and CDR2 SQIVND come from the germline V gene (reference sequence). CDR3 residues: CASSSSGGLQETQYF. CDR3 bases: TGTGCCAGTAGTTCCAGCGGGGGGCTGCAAGAGACCCAGTACTTC.

The genes are TRBV24-1 and TRBJ2-2; weak D call: TRBD2 (6 bases). CDR1 and CDR2 (germline): KGHDR, SFDVKD. This CDR3 contains 17 residues. Trimming cost V 3 bases and J 4 bases, with 17 bases left between them. CDR3 sequence: CATSDPVGGDGTGELFF. CDR3 coding DNA: TGTGCCACCAGTGATCCCGTGGGCGGGGACGGCACCGGGGAGCTGTTTTTT.

The genes are TRBV9 and TRBJ2-3; 12 bases are shared with TRBD2. Germline CDR1 SGDLS, CDR2 YYNGEE. This CDR3 contains 15 residues. V lost 0 bases, J lost 4 bases, and 0 bases stayed unmatched. This chain's CDR3 is CASSVGLAGADTQYF. The CDR3 bases are TGTGCCAGCAGCGTAGGACTAGCGGGAGCAGATACGCAGTATTTT.

This rearrangement joins TRBV18 to TRBJ2-3; no definite D call. The CDR3 length is 14 residues. Germline CDR1 and CDR2: KGHSH and LQKENI. The V and J ends lost 1 base and 0 bases respectively, with 5 bases between them. The CDR3 coding sequence is TGTGCCAGCTCACCACTGGCTAGCACAGATACGCAGTATTTT. Its protein product is CASSPLASTDTQYF.

This clone was recorded only once. The J gene is TRBJ1-4, the V gene TRBV25-1; no reliable D call. The CDR3 runs 13 residues. Germline values: CDR1 MGHDK, CDR2 SYGVNS. The CDR3 DNA sequence: TGTGCTACTTCCGCCCCAACTAATGAAAAACTGTTTTTT. This sequence encodes CATSAPTNEKLFF.

This chain connects TRBV2 to TRBJ1-4; 10 nucleotides match TRBD1. The CDR3 length is 14 residues. Germline V gene data show CDR1 as SNHLY and CDR2 as FYNNEI. V shed 10 bases, J shed 7 bases, and the junction held 9 bases outside the gene matches. Written as DNA, the CDR3 is TGTGCCACCGGGACAGGGGCCCTCTCTGAAAAACTGTTTTTT. Translation: CATGTGALSEKLFF.

This clone was observed many times. The chain joins TRBV2 to TRBJ1-2; TRBD1 might be the D (5 bases). Germline values: CDR1 SNHLY, CDR2 FYNNEI. CDR3 length: 11 residues. The ends were cut back, 5 bases at V and 8 bases at J, with 9 bases in the middle. The CDR3 DNA reads TGTGCCAGCAGTCTGACAGCAGGCTACACCTTC. Translated: CASSLTAGYTF.

The J gene is TRBJ2-3, the V gene TRBV3-1 (or the pseudogene TRBV3-2); possibly TRBD2 for D (6 bases). There are 17 residues in the CDR3. Trimming took off 0 bases at V and 1 base at J, with 14 bases between the two ends. Germline CDR1 and CDR2: LGHDT and YNNKEL (reference sequence). The CDR3 coding sequence is TGTGCCAGCAGCCAAGATCTGGGAACGGGGGGCACAGATACGCAGTATTTT. Protein sequence: CASSQDLGTGGTDTQYF.

In DNA, the CDR3 is TGTGCCAGCAGCTTACCCGGGACAAGAGTCGGTGGCTACACCTTC. It encodes CASSLPGTRVGGYTF. V usage is TRBV5-4 and J usage is TRBJ1-2, with TRBD1 as a possible D gene (6 bases). Trimming pared 2 bases from V and 7 bases from J, leaving 18 bases between. The CDR3 loop spans 15 amino acids. Germline values: CDR1 SGHNT, CDR2 YYREEE (reference sequence).

This chain links TRBV27 with TRBJ2-1, with 7 bases lining up with TRBD1. The V gene end was trimmed by 5 bases and the J gene end by 7 bases; junction bases not matched to a gene: 8. Germline CDR1 MNHEY, CDR2 SMNVEV (reference sequence). The CDR3 is 14 residues long. DNA for the CDR3: TGTGCCAGCAGTAGCTCGATGACAGGGAATGAGCAGTTCTTC. Translation: CASSSSMTGNEQFF.